The rows below give T cell receptor beta chains drawn from one sample of a study of T-cell memory formation after mild COVID-19. TCRdb independently ran MiXCR on the 5' RACE reads; one entry per CDR3 protein. The sample carries 280,000 or so distinct CDR3 sequences, roughly 17% recorded once. What was sequenced was PBMCs or a T cell subset sorted from them (not recorded which). These TCRs come from a man in his late teens or twenties who had mild COVID-19 (a few samples of this study predate the infection). Cell type and time point are not known. Each CDR3 is given with its conserved first and last residue. D genes are given only for firm matches. A clone size is listed for some rows: how often the clone was seen (once, few, many), or a class if it is expanded.

j_call | d_call | clone_size | v_call | cdr3_aa | cdr3_nt
TRBJ1-5 | NA | NA | TRBV5-5 | CASSFTGTPARQPQHF | TGTGCCAGCAGCTTTACCGGGACGCCTGCTCGTCAGCCCCAGCATTTT
TRBJ2-3 | TRBD2 | NA | TRBV7-6 | CASSFLLAGNTDTQYF | TGTGCCAGCAGCTTCCTACTAGCGGGGAACACAGATACGCAGTATTTT
TRBJ2-5 | NA | NA | TRBV29-1 | CSSRLTPRQETQYF | TGCAGCTCCCGTCTGACACCCAGACAAGAGACCCAGTACTTC
TRBJ1-5 | NA | few | TRBV5-1 | CASSLGAVNQPQHF | TGCGCCAGCAGCTTGGGGGCCGTTAATCAGCCCCAGCATTTT
TRBJ1-2 | NA | NA | TRBV4-1 | CASSQPGGGNYGYTF | TGCGCCAGCAGCCAGCCCGGGGGAGGGAACTATGGCTACACCTTC
TRBJ2-7 | NA | few | TRBV7-9 | CASSQSGSGRNEQYF | TGTGCCAGCAGTCAAAGCGGTTCAGGGAGGAACGAGCAGTACTTC
TRBJ1-5 | NA | few | TRBV7-2 | CASSEEGGQPQHF | TGTGCCAGCAGCGAAGAGGGGGGACAGCCCCAGCATTTT
TRBJ2-1 | NA | NA | TRBV7-8 | CASSDGGAAYNEQFF | TGTGCCAGCAGCGATGGGGGGGCGGCGTACAATGAGCAGTTCTTC
TRBJ2-3 | NA | few | TRBV6-1 | CASSGGASSMGDTQYF | TGTGCCAGCAGTGGCGGAGCAAGCTCGATGGGGGATACGCAGTATTTT
TRBJ2-6 | NA | NA | TRBV7-2 | CASKQSSGANVLTF | TGTGCCAGCAAACAGTCCTCTGGGGCCAACGTCCTGACTTTC
TRBJ1-6 | NA | NA | TRBV6-1 | CATDHRPGHWGSNSPLHF | TGTGCCACCGATCACCGCCCCGGACACTGGGGCTCCAATTCACCCCTCCACTTT
TRBJ2-7 | NA | few | TRBV4-3 | CASSQGTDYEQYF | TGCGCCAGCAGCCAGGGGACTGACTACGAGCAGTACTTC
TRBJ1-1 | NA | few | TRBV28 | CASRGLVTEAFF | TGTGCCAGCAGGGGGCTGGTAACTGAAGCTTTCTTT
TRBJ1-4 | NA | NA | TRBV7-8 | CASSPSTITTNEKLFF | TGTGCCAGCAGCCCCTCCACTATTACAACTAATGAAAAACTGTTTTTT
TRBJ2-1 | TRBD2 | NA | TRBV9 | CASSALAGGPWQFF | TGTGCCAGCAGCGCCCTAGCGGGGGGGCCCTGGCAGTTCTTC
TRBJ2-1 | NA | NA | TRBV7-9 | CASSRTQGNEQFF | TGTGCCAGCAGCCGCACACAGGGAAATGAGCAGTTCTTC
TRBJ1-2 | TRBD1 | NA | TRBV10-3 | CAIRETGGQDGYTF | TGTGCCATCAGAGAGACAGGGGGACAGGATGGCTACACCTTC
TRBJ1-5 | NA | few | TRBV6-6 | CASRAQGIGPQHF | TGTGCCAGCAGGGCACAGGGTATCGGGCCCCAGCATTTT
TRBJ1-2 | TRBD1 | few | TRBV18 | CASSPPDRGYGYTF | TGTGCCAGCTCACCACCAGACAGGGGCTATGGCTACACCTTC
TRBJ2-5 | TRBD2 | many | TRBV11-2 | CASSLVPAGAYQETQYF | TGTGCCAGCAGCTTAGTACCAGCGGGGGCCTACCAAGAGACCCAGTACTTC
TRBJ2-3 | TRBD2 | NA | TRBV6-6 | CASSYSAGRGGFNPQYF | TGTGCCAGCAGTTACTCCGCGGGGCGGGGGGGTTTCAATCCGCAGTATTTT
TRBJ2-3 | TRBD2 | few | TRBV2 | CASSEILAGRSTDTQYF | TGTGCCAGCAGTGAAATTCTAGCGGGGAGAAGCACAGATACGCAGTATTTT
TRBJ2-5 | NA | NA | TRBV11-2 | CASSLGFSLETQYF | TGTGCCAGCAGCTTAGGGTTTTCTCTTGAGACCCAGTACTTC
TRBJ1-1 | TRBD1 | NA | TRBV7-2 | CASRYDRDTEAFF | TGTGCCAGCAGATACGACAGGGACACTGAAGCTTTCTTT
TRBJ1-1 | TRBD1 | NA | TRBV24-1 | CATSGQGHTEAFF | TGTGCCACCAGCGGACAGGGTCACACTGAAGCTTTCTTT
TRBJ1-4 | NA | NA | TRBV20-1 | CSARELRGTNEKLFF | TGCAGTGCTAGAGAACTCCGAGGTACTAATGAAAAACTGTTTTTT
TRBJ1-6 | TRBD1 | few | TRBV4-1 | CASSTRDRENSPLHF | TGCGCCAGCAGCACACGGGACAGGGAAAATTCACCCCTCCACTTT
TRBJ2-5 | NA | few | TRBV28 | CASSLGKQETQYF | TGTGCCAGCAGTTTAGGGAAGCAAGAGACCCAGTACTTC